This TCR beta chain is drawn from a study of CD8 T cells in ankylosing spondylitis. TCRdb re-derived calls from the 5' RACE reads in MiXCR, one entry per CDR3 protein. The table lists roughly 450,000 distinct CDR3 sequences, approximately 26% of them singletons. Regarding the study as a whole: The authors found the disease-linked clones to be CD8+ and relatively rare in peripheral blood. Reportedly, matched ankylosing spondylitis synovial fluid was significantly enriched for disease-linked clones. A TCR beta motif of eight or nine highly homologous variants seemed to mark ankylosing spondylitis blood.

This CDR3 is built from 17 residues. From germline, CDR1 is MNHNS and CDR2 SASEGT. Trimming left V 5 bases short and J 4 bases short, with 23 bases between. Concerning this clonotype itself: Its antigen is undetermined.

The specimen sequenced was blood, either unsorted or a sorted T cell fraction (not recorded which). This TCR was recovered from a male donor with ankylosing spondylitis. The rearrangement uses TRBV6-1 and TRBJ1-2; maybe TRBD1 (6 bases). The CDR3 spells CASSKDRYQGMGYGYTF. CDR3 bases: TGTGCCAGCAGTAAAGACAGGTACCAAGGAATGGGCTATGGCTACACCTTC.